These 10 T cell receptor beta chains originate from one sample sequenced in a study of pediatric ulcerative colitis. Assay used: immunoSEQ multiplex PCR; TCRdb lists only in-frame clones, some missing. The table has approximately 9,000 clones, approximately 88% seen once. The specimen sequenced was blood. Source of these receptors: a girl between 5 and 17 years old with moderate ulcerative colitis.

The genes are TRBV5-6 and TRBJ1-5; maybe TRBD1 (6 bases). This CDR3 spans 16 amino acids. V lost 4 bases and J 1 base, leaving 15 bases between the germline ends. Germline loops: CDR1 SGHDT, CDR2 YYEEEE. CDR3: CASSRYQGRSNQPQHF. The CDR3 DNA sequence: TGTGCCAGCAGCCGGTACCAGGGGAGAAGCAATCAGCCCCAGCATTTT.

V and J are TRBV29-1 and TRBJ2-1; 9 bases fit TRBD1. CDR3 size: 15 residues. Germline CDR1 SQVTM, CDR2 ANQGSEA. Germline trimming cut 2 bases from V and 2 bases from J; bases unmatched to any gene: 4. CDR3 protein: CSVEKRDRAYNEQFF. The CDR3, as DNA: TGCAGCGTTGAAAAACGGGACAGGGCCTACAATGAGCAGTTCTTC.

This sequence joins TRBV30 and TRBJ2-3, with unresolved D. The V end lost 2 bases, the J end lost 0 bases, and 6 bases lay between the germline ends. Germline loops: CDR1 GTSNPN, CDR2 SVGIG (reference sequence). The CDR3 consists of 13 residues. CDR3: CAWSSGSTDTQYF. The DNA of the CDR3 is TGTGCCTGGAGTTCCGGGAGCACAGATACGCAGTATTTT.

This clone was seen only a few times. The chain uses TRBV18 and TRBJ1-2, with 9 bases lining up with TRBD1. The germline gives CDR1 KGHSH, CDR2 LQKENI. This CDR3 region has 15 residues. Unmatched junction bases numbered 5, after V lost 3 bases and J lost 3 bases. CDR3 bases: TGTGCCAGCTCACCTACGGGACAGGGTGACTATGGCTACACCTTC. It yields the protein CASSPTGQGDYGYTF.

The rearrangement links TRBV14 to TRBJ2-1, with 9 bases fitting TRBD1. This CDR3 has 17 amino acids. Losses at the gene ends were 3 bases for V and 3 bases for J; bases not matched to a gene: 9. Germline CDR1 reads SGHDN; CDR2 reads FVKESK. As DNA, the CDR3 is TGTGCCAGCAGCCAGGACACAGGGGGCGGCCACTACAATGAGCAGTTCTTC. This translates into CASSQDTGGGHYNEQFF. Filled out from reference TRBV14 and TRBJ2-1, the complete variable domain reads EAGVTQFPSHSVIEKGQTVTLRCDPISGHDNLYWYRRVMGKEIKFLLHFVKESKQDESGMPNNRFLAERTGGTYSTLKVQPAELEDSGVYFCASSQDTGGGHYNEQFFGPGTRLTVL.

The V gene is TRBV14, the J gene TRBJ2-1; no firm D call. The V end was cut by 3 bases, the J end by 8 bases, with 8 bases between. CDR3 size: 12 residues. Germline-derived CDR1 and CDR2 are SGHDN and FVKESK. The CDR3 protein is CASSHMPHEQFF. The DNA for the CDR3 is TGTGCCAGCAGCCATATGCCCCATGAGCAGTTCTTC.

Only a few counts were recorded for this clone. The chain carries TRBV29-1 and TRBJ1-1; D not certain. The CDR3 has 13 residues. Trimming took off 4 bases at V and 5 bases at J, with 14 bases between the two ends. Germline CDR1 and CDR2: SQVTM and ANQGSEA. This CDR3 is CSVGRIDGTEAFF. The DNA of the CDR3 is TGCAGCGTTGGGAGAATAGATGGGACTGAAGCTTTCTTT.

The sample holds one count of this clone. This chain joins TRBV7-9 and TRBJ2-4; D unresolved. The V gene lost 5 bases and the J gene lost 0 bases, with 11 bases spanning the gap. The germline gives CDR1 SEHNR, CDR2 FQNEAQ (reference sequence). There are 15 residues in the CDR3. The CDR3 nucleotides are TGTGCCAGCAGCGCCGGTAGATTAGCCAAAAACATTCAGTACTTC. This translates into CASSAGRLAKNIQYF.

The chain is built from TRBV9 and TRBJ1-5; 7 positions match TRBD1. This CDR3 is 14 amino acids long. Unmatched junction bases numbered 6, after V lost 3 bases and J lost 6 bases. Germline V lookup: CDR1 SGDLS, CDR2 YYNGEE. This CDR3 is CASSGGQASQPQHF. CDR3 in DNA: TGTGCCAGCAGCGGCGGACAGGCCTCTCAGCCCCAGCATTTT.

V and J are TRBV5-6 and TRBJ1-3; the match to TRBD1 covers 8 bases. This CDR3 is built from 19 residues. Germline-derived CDR1 and CDR2 are SGHDT and YYEEEE. With V trimmed by 4 bases and J by 0 bases, 15 bases remained unmatched. CDR3 in amino acids: CASSRFDRGWTLSGNTIYF. In DNA, the CDR3 is TGTGCCAGCAGCCGATTTGACAGGGGATGGACCCTCTCTGGAAACACCATATATTTT.